This T cell receptor beta chain appears in the sequencing data of a study of T cell responses to AZD1222 COVID-19 vaccine listed by TCRdb under 2021. The study in broad terms: TCR sequencing covered more than 230 trial participants: 207 given two doses of AZD1222 and approximately 26 given two doses of MenACWY control vaccine. Trial participants were enrolled by age into subgroups of 18-55, 56-69 and 70-plus years, and around 150, 28 and 57 TCR-sequenced participants, respectively, were included in these subgroups. Paper-wide results and their limitations: After two AZD1222 doses, spike-specific TCR breadth and depth were significantly higher than at day 0 and than in MenACWY recipients. Participants were mostly white British, with more females than males. The authors suggested clonal diversity may have been underestimated. Conclusions about previously exposed vaccinees were limited because only a handful of AZD1222 recipients were SARS-CoV-2 seropositive at baseline. Reportedly, close to half of the unique spike-specific TCRs recognized epitopes lying outside the regions that are mutated in the B.1.351 and B.1.1.7 variants. Because no day 14 peak-response samples were available, the repertoires could be characterized only after the peak T cell response. CD4 TCRs associated with the vaccine covered the entire spike protein, and the dominant responses were in regions 160-218 and 743-854. The 56-69-year group was small, and its depth increase did not reach significance, likely because of low power.

Interpreted using the paper, the time point label stands for: baseline before first vaccination. The label giving this sample's treatment or condition can be read as: meningococcal conjugate vaccine given as trial control. Samples from vaccinated people were obtained from the UK trials COV001 and COV002, which included a single-blind randomized controlled phase 2/3 trial of AZD1222 (ChAdOx1 nCoV-19) in healthy adults. For TCRbeta chain sequencing, PBMC samples were collected from trial participants at day 0 and at day 28 after the second dose. Comments on this clone: The specificity of this receptor is unknown. One base away there is no much larger clone; base qualities are not given.

The CDR3 regions of human TCRbeta chains were subjected to immunosequencing. The original methods were these. Repertoire TCRs were matched against a reference library of SARS-CoV-2-specific TCRs generated with the MIRA antigen-specificity platform. Breadth was defined as the fraction of unique TCRs that were SARS-CoV-2-associated. Depth was defined as the fraction of total T cells that were SARS-CoV-2-associated. Using the MIRA data, each spike-specific TCR was mapped to the spike region that the TCR reacts to and placed in a CD4 or CD8 class. Log10-transformed breadth and depth values were compared by one-way ANOVA with Sidak's multiple comparisons tests. As stored in TCRdb, this immuneACCESS dataset retains in-frame rearrangements with V and J assigned. A fraction of the clones does not appear; measured against another copy, unresolved V genes explain less than half of the discrepancy, and the remainder lacks a known reason. The V and J calls and clone size are taken from that table; D and trimming were inferred from the DNA. The sample table contains 150,000 or so clones; only one count was recorded for 86% of them. The ten biggest clones cover about 5% of the sample.

Including cysteine and phenylalanine, the CDR3 has 15 amino acids. Only the CDR3 DNA is retained, 45 bases long and in frame from the first base. The V and J ends are trimmed by 2 bases and 0 bases, leaving 7 bases between them. The CDR1 and CDR2 encoded by the germline V gene are SNHLY and FYNNEI. Sequencing used peripheral blood, obtained on day 0 of MenACWY control vaccination. In this chain, TRBV2 is recombined with TRBJ2-2; no confident D gene assignment can be made. This receptor was obtained from an adult in good health. In nucleotide form, the sequence is TGTGCCAGCAGTGAACGTAACCCGAACACCGGGGAGCTGTTTTTT. Translated, this gives CASSERNPNTGELFF.